A single sample is the source of the 27 T cell receptor beta chains below, sequenced in a study of OX40 agonist ivuxolimab in advanced cancers. The method was immunoSEQ multiplex PCR; TCRdb's version includes in-frame clones alone and lacks a portion of them. The sample consists of tens of thousands of clones, about 85% of them appearing once. The sample was CD4+ or CD8+ T cells sorted from blood, taken in a trial of the OX40 agonist ivuxolimab. The receptors were sampled from an adult with an advanced solid tumor such as melanoma, head and neck, liver or kidney cancer.

The CDR3 is CASIPGRAVTGELFF. The CDR3 DNA is TGTGCCAGTATACCGGGACGGGCAGTCACCGGGGAGCTGTTTTTT. The genes are TRBV19 and TRBJ2-2; D possibly uses TRBD1 or TRBD2 (5 bases each). The CDR3 runs 15 residues. V was shortened by 7 bases and J by 4 bases, with 16 bases between the two germline ends. Germline-derived CDR1 and CDR2 are LNHDA and SQIVND (reference sequence).

This chain joins TRBV29-1 and TRBJ1-3; D possibly corresponds to TRBD1 (5 bases). Germline CDR1 reads SQVTM; CDR2 reads ANQGSEA. This CDR3 has 15 residues. Trimming took off 4 bases at V and 2 bases at J, with 15 bases between the two ends. CDR3 sequence: CSVGEDILAGNTIYF. CDR3 sequence (DNA): TGCAGCGTTGGGGAGGACATCTTAGCTGGAAACACCATATATTTT.

The rearrangement links TRBV4-1 to TRBJ2-5, with a possible D match to TRBD2 (5 bases). V lost 6 bases and J 5 bases, leaving 19 bases between the germline ends. Germline lookup yields CDR1 MGHRA and CDR2 YSYEKL. CDR3 length: 15 residues. CDR3 loop: CASSPDLPRGETQYF. CDR3 coding DNA: TGCGCCAGCAGTCCAGACCTTCCGCGAGGGGAGACCCAGTACTTC.

This chain links TRBV10-3 with TRBJ1-5; D possibly corresponds to TRBD1 (5 bases). The CDR3 runs to 13 residues. Between the trimmed V and J ends, which lost 11 bases and 6 bases, there was a span of 17 bases. CDR1 is ENHRY, CDR2 SYGVKD, per germline. The CDR3 here is CAAQEDRGQPQHF. CDR3 nucleotide sequence: TGTGCCGCACAGGAAGATCGAGGTCAGCCCCAGCATTTT.

The chain has TRBV4-2 and TRBJ2-5, with D possibly matching TRBD2 (6 bases). V dropped 2 bases and J dropped 9 bases, with 19 bases sitting between them. CDR3 length: 15 amino acids. In germline, CDR1 is LGHNA, CDR2 YNFKEQ. CDR3 in amino acids: CASSQLGLAGRAQYF. DNA for the CDR3: TGTGCCAGCAGCCAACTGGGACTTGCGGGGCGGGCCCAGTACTTC.

This clone has more than one count but fewer than ten. The CDR3 sequence is CASSLGVRADWRETQYF. CDR3 coding DNA: TGCGCCAGCAGCTTGGGGGTGAGGGCGGATTGGCGAGAGACCCAGTACTTC. The rearrangement joins TRBV5-1 to TRBJ2-5; tentatively, D is TRBD2 (5 bases). This CDR3 contains 17 residues. Deletions cut 0 bases from V and 4 bases from J, with 19 bases between. The V gene's germline CDR1 is SGHRS and CDR2 YFSETQ.

V and J are TRBV2 and TRBJ1-2, with D perhaps TRBD1 (6 bases). Looked up from germline, CDR1 is SNHLY and CDR2 is FYNNEI. Trimming removed 7 bases from V and 6 bases from J, with 15 bases in between. The CDR3 has 13 amino acids. Here the CDR3 DNA reads TGTGCCAGCATCGACAGGTGGAGGAATGGCTACACCTTC. It translates to CASIDRWRNGYTF.

This chain connects TRBV5-4 to TRBJ2-7; 8 bases are shared with TRBD1. Losses at the gene ends were 4 bases for V and 6 bases for J; bases not matched to a gene: 9. CDR3 length: 14 residues. The germline CDR1 and CDR2 sequences are SGHNT and YYREEE (reference sequence). The CDR3 sequence: CASSADRASLEQYF. The DNA of the CDR3 is TGTGCCAGCAGCGCGGACAGGGCCAGTCTCGAGCAGTACTTC. Filled out from reference TRBV5-4 and TRBJ2-7, the complete variable domain reads ETGVTQSPTHLIKTRGQQVTLRCSSQSGHNTVSWYQQALGQGPQFIFQYYREEENGRGNFPPRFSGLQFPNYSSELNVNALELDDSALYLCASSADRASLEQYFGPGTRLTVT.

This chain joins TRBV4-1 and TRBJ1-5; D possibly corresponds to TRBD1 (5 bases). Germline V CDR1 and CDR2: MGHRA, YSYEKL. The V end lost 0 bases, the J end lost 6 bases, and 12 bases lay between the germline ends. This CDR3 contains 15 residues. CDR3 amino acids: CASSQEWGGAQPQHF. CDR3 DNA sequence: TGCGCCAGCAGCCAAGAATGGGGAGGGGCTCAGCCCCAGCATTTT.

The rearrangement joins TRBV5-4 to TRBJ2-3, with D hard to call. The ends were cut back, 4 bases at V and 4 bases at J, with 16 bases in the middle. This CDR3 is built from 15 residues. CDR1 SGHNT and CDR2 YYREEE come from the germline V gene (reference sequence). In nucleotides, the CDR3 is TGTGCCAGCAGCCCGGGCGGCATAGGTTCAGATACGCAGTATTTT. It is translated as CASSPGGIGSDTQYF. The variable domain in full, completed from reference TRBV5-4 and TRBJ2-3, reads ETGVTQSPTHLIKTRGQQVTLRCSSQSGHNTVSWYQQALGQGPQFIFQYYREEENGRGNFPPRFSGLQFPNYSSELNVNALELDDSALYLCASSPGGIGSDTQYFGPGTRLTVL.

The chain joins TRBV5-4 to TRBJ2-3; possible D gene TRBD2, 5 bases. The CDR3 length is 14 residues. Per the germline V gene, CDR1 is SGHNT and CDR2 is YYREEE (reference sequence). Trimming took off 9 bases at V and 1 base at J, with 15 bases between the two ends. CDR3 coding DNA: TGTGCCATCCCGGGGTCCGGTGGCACAGATACGCAGTATTTT. Its translation is CAIPGSGGTDTQYF. The whole variable domain, filled in from reference TRBV5-4 and TRBJ2-3, reads ETGVTQSPTHLIKTRGQQVTLRCSSQSGHNTVSWYQQALGQGPQFIFQYYREEENGRGNFPPRFSGLQFPNYSSELNVNALELDDSALYLCAIPGSGGTDTQYFGPGTRLTVL.

The chain is built from TRBV7-2 and TRBJ1-2; the match to TRBD1 covers 10 bases. V dropped 5 bases and J dropped 5; count of bases not matched to a gene: 11. Looked up from germline, CDR1 is SGHTA and CDR2 is FQGNSA. This CDR3 contains 16 residues. CDR3 nucleotide sequence: TGTGCCAGCAGCCGAGGGGGACAGGGGAGTAGGTATGGCTACACCTTC. The encoded protein is CASSRGGQGSRYGYTF.

The chain couples TRBV4-1 to TRBJ1-2; D ambiguous. V was pared by 1 base and J by 0 bases, with 9 bases between. The CDR3 sequence is 15 residues long. Germline V gene data show CDR1 as MGHRA and CDR2 as YSYEKL. The CDR3 bases are TGCGCCAGCAGCCAAGTTGCGTCAGCTAACTATGGCTACACCTTC. Residues: CASSQVASANYGYTF.

The chain links TRBV7-9 to TRBJ2-1; 14 bases fit TRBD2. Germline V gene lookup returns CDR1 SEHNR and CDR2 FQNEAQ (reference sequence). After removal of 5 bases from V and 8 bases from J, the junction contained 8 bases not matched to a gene. The CDR3 spans 16 residues. CDR3 residues: CASSPGTSGGRYEQFF. The CDR3, as DNA: TGTGCCAGCAGCCCAGGGACTAGCGGGGGTCGGTATGAGCAGTTCTTC.

The chain is built from TRBV7-9 and TRBJ2-2; tentative D call: TRBD2 (6 bases). V was cut by 2 bases and J by 5 bases, with 15 bases left in between. The length of the CDR3 is 16 residues. Germline CDR1 SEHNR, CDR2 FQNEAQ (reference sequence). The CDR3, as DNA: TGTGCCAGCAGCTTAAGTGGAGGGGTGGCGACCGGGGAGCTGTTTTTT. It translates to CASSLSGGVATGELFF.

CDR3 sequence reads: CASSSYRGRPSGYTF. The CDR3 DNA reads as TGTGCCAGCAGCTCCTACAGGGGGCGTCCCTCGGGCTACACCTTC. The chain joins TRBV5-8 to TRBJ1-2; 9 nucleotides match TRBD1. The CDR3 runs to 15 residues. Trimming took 3 bases from V and 8 from J; bases not matched to a gene: 11. Per germline, CDR1 SGHTS and CDR2 YDEGEE. The full variable domain, with the rest looked up from reference TRBV5-8 and TRBJ1-2, is EAGVTQSPTHLIKTRGQQATLRCSPISGHTSVYWYQQALGLGLQFLLWYDEGEERNRGNFPPRFSGRQFPNYSSELNVNALELEDSALYLCASSSYRGRPSGYTFGSGTRLTVV.

The chain is built from TRBV27 and TRBJ1-2; TRBD1 matches 7 bases. CDR3 length: 17 residues. V was clipped by 2 bases and J by 4 bases; unmatched bases: 13. Looked up from germline, CDR1 is MNHEY and CDR2 is SMNVEV (reference sequence). CDR3 sequence reads: CASSLREGTAEVYGYTF. The CDR3, as DNA: TGTGCCAGCAGTTTAAGGGAAGGGACAGCCGAAGTCTATGGCTACACCTTC.

The chain has TRBV5-1 and TRBJ1-5; D unresolved. Trimming pared 0 bases from V and 0 bases from J, leaving 7 bases between. This CDR3 contains 15 residues. Per germline, CDR1 SGHRS and CDR2 YFSETQ. CDR3 in DNA: TGCGCCAGCAGCTTGGGCGGACTTAGCAATCAGCCCCAGCATTTT. Translation: CASSLGGLSNQPQHF.

This chain connects TRBV30 to TRBJ1-2; TRBD1 is a possible D gene (5 bases). The length of the CDR3 is 14 residues. Germline lookup yields CDR1 GTSNPN and CDR2 SVGIG (reference sequence). The V end was cut by 2 bases, the J end by 6 bases, with 16 bases between. This CDR3 reads CAWSLVQGVNGYTF. CDR3 bases: TGTGCCTGGAGTTTGGTTCAGGGTGTTAATGGCTACACCTTC.

The chain employs TRBV5-1 and TRBJ2-1; tentatively, D is TRBD2 (5 bases). This CDR3 is 19 amino acids long. Per germline, CDR1 SGHRS and CDR2 YFSETQ. V was clipped by 1 base and J by 3 bases, with 23 bases between them. The chain's CDR3 is CASSLLIGLSDSGYNEQFF. CDR3 DNA sequence: TGCGCCAGCAGCTTGTTAATTGGGCTGTCGGACTCGGGCTACAATGAGCAGTTCTTC.

The chain employs TRBV9 and TRBJ2-1, with 8 bases fitting TRBD2. The CDR3 runs to 16 residues. The germline V gene has CDR1 SGDLS and CDR2 YYNGEE. The ends lost 4 bases at V and 7 bases at J; junction bases unmatched: 13. CDR3 protein: CASSPSGGTMLNEQFF. The CDR3 DNA sequence: TGTGCCAGCAGCCCGTCGGGAGGGACTATGTTAAATGAGCAGTTCTTC. Full variable domain (outside the CDR3, taken from reference TRBV9 and TRBJ2-1): DSGVTQTPKHLITATGQRVTLRCSPRSGDLSVYWYQQSLDQGLQFLIQYYNGEERAKGNILERFSAQQFPDLHSELNLSSLELGDSALYFCASSPSGGTMLNEQFFGPGTRLTVL.

The genes are TRBV7-6 and TRBJ1-1; maybe TRBD1 (5 bases). Germline CDR1 SGHVS, CDR2 FNYEAQ. This CDR3 has 17 residues. Trimming left V 1 base short and J 1 base short, with 16 bases between. DNA for the CDR3: TGTGCCAGCAGCTTAGGCCGCCGGGGGTGGGAGAACACTGAAGCTTTCTTT. It translates to CASSLGRRGWENTEAFF.

The genes are TRBV19 and TRBJ1-2; D gene uncertain. This CDR3 is 13 amino acids long. Per germline, CDR1 LNHDA and CDR2 SQIVND (reference sequence). With 8 bases removed from V and 3 bases from J, the gap between germline ends came to 13 bases. The CDR3, as DNA: TGTGCCAGTCGGGTAGTGGGCGACTATGGCTACACCTTC. Protein: CASRVVGDYGYTF.

V is TRBV5-6 and J is TRBJ1-1; D perhaps matches TRBD1 (6 bases). The germline gives CDR1 SGHDT, CDR2 YYEEEE. The length of the CDR3 is 15 residues. Trimming removed 5 bases from V and 0 bases from J, with 14 bases in between. CDR3 residues: CASSRAGQMNTEAFF. The CDR3 DNA follows: TGTGCCAGCAGTCGGGCCGGACAGATGAACACTGAAGCTTTCTTT.

The rearrangement uses TRBV7-6 and TRBJ2-3, with D maybe TRBD1 (6 bases). The CDR3 totals 17 residues. The germline CDR1 and CDR2 sequences are SGHVS and FNYEAQ. Trimming cost V 0 bases and J 0 bases, with 13 bases left between them. In DNA form, the CDR3 reads TGTGCCAGCAGCTTAGCGAACGCTAGGGGGAGCACAGATACGCAGTATTTT. Translating it yields CASSLANARGSTDTQYF. The variable domain in full, completed from reference TRBV7-6 and TRBJ2-3, reads GAGVSQSPRYKVTKRGQDVALRCDPISGHVSLYWYRQALGQGPEFLTYFNYEAQQDKSGLPNDRFSAERPEGSISTLTIQRTEQRDSAMYRCASSLANARGSTDTQYFGPGTRLTVL.

The chain links TRBV19 to TRBJ2-3, with 7 bases identical to TRBD1. V lost 5 bases to trimming and J lost 2 bases; unmatched junction nucleotides: 16. The V gene's germline CDR1 is LNHDA and CDR2 SQIVND (reference sequence). The length of the CDR3 is 18 residues. The CDR3 here is CASSAGPTTGYVTDTQYF. The CDR3 region has the DNA TGTGCCAGTAGTGCCGGACCCACGACAGGGTATGTCACAGATACGCAGTATTTT.

V usage is TRBV18 and J usage is TRBJ1-1, with TRBD1 matching 7 bases. This CDR3 region has 16 residues. From germline, CDR1 is KGHSH and CDR2 LQKENI. The junction had 8 bases not matched to a gene; V was cut back by 3 bases and J by 1 base. CDR3 sequence: CASSPSGGLGNTEAFF. The DNA for the CDR3 is TGTGCCAGCTCACCGTCAGGGGGGCTGGGGAACACTGAAGCTTTCTTT.